These 15 T cell receptor beta chains originate from one sample sequenced in a study of T cell responses to AZD1222 COVID-19 vaccine. Only in-frame clones appear in the TCRdb table, and some are missing; sequencing was by immunoSEQ multiplex PCR. The data show roughly 120,000 clones, about nine tenths seen once. The sample was peripheral blood, taken 28 days after the second AZD1222 dose. Receptors were obtained from an adult who received the AZD1222 COVID-19 vaccine.

The V and J genes are TRBV20-1 and TRBJ1-1; D is unresolved. V was shortened by 0 bases and J by 11 bases, with 7 bases between the two germline ends. Germline V lookup: CDR1 DFQATT, CDR2 SNEGSKA (reference sequence). The CDR3 runs to 10 residues. This chain's CDR3 is CSAREGGAFF. The CDR3 DNA follows: TGCAGTGCTAGAGAGGGCGGGGCTTTCTTT.

This rearrangement joins TRBV6-6 to TRBJ2-1; no definite D call. The germline gives CDR1 MNHNY, CDR2 SVGAGI (reference sequence). Trimming took off 5 bases at V and 3 bases at J, with 5 bases between the two ends. CDR3 length: 12 amino acids. The CDR3 region is CASSPGYNEQFF. The CDR3, as DNA: TGTGCCAGCAGTCCGGGCTACAATGAGCAGTTCTTC.

The V gene is TRBV14, the J gene TRBJ2-3, with D possibly being TRBD2 (5 bases). Trimming took off 4 bases at V and 3 bases at J, with 17 bases between the two ends. The CDR3 totals 16 residues. Germline CDR1 and CDR2: SGHDN and FVKESK. In DNA, the CDR3 is TGTGCCAGCAGCCCCTCTTCGGGGAGAGGTACAGATACGCAGTATTTT. Translated: CASSPSSGRGTDTQYF.

The chain recombines TRBV27 with TRBJ2-2, with D unclear. CDR3 size: 10 residues. Germline V gives CDR1 MNHEY, CDR2 SMNVEV (reference sequence). Trimming took off 8 bases at V and 6 bases at J, with 4 bases between the two ends. As DNA, the CDR3 is TGTGCCAGCGGGTCCGGGGAGCTGTTTTTT. This encodes CASGSGELFF.

The chain couples TRBV7-2 to TRBJ1-6; the D is unclear. The V end lost 5 bases, the J end lost 10 bases, and 9 bases lay between the germline ends. Germline CDR1 is SGHTA and CDR2 is FQGNSA. CDR3 length equals 12 residues. CDR3 in amino acids: CASSADYSPLHF. The CDR3 DNA is TGTGCCAGCAGCGCGGATTACTCACCCCTCCACTTT.

The chain is built from TRBV18 and TRBJ2-6; no firm D call. The CDR3 totals 16 residues. From germline, CDR1 is KGHSH and CDR2 LQKENI. V lost 6 bases and J 0 bases, leaving 12 bases between the germline ends. CDR3 bases: TGTGCCAGCTCTAACCACTTGGTCTCTGGGGCCAACGTCCTGACTTTC. This encodes CASSNHLVSGANVLTF.

This sequence joins TRBV5-4 and TRBJ1-6, with TRBD1 identical over 7 bases. The CDR3 spans 13 residues. Per germline, CDR1 SGHNT and CDR2 YYREEE (reference sequence). The junction had 5 bases not matched to a gene; V was cut back by 4 bases and J by 10 bases. As DNA, the CDR3 is TGTGCCAGCAGCCCAGGGGGTTACTCACCCCTCCACTTT. Translating it yields CASSPGGYSPLHF.

The V and J genes are TRBV14 and TRBJ2-7; 9 bases are a match to TRBD2. V shed 4 bases, J shed 3 bases, and the junction held 10 bases outside the gene matches. The CDR3 runs 16 residues. Germline assignment: CDR1 SGHDN and CDR2 FVKESK. The CDR3 protein is CASSLCRLAEYYEQYF. The DNA of the CDR3 is TGTGCCAGCAGCCTATGCAGACTAGCGGAATACTACGAGCAGTACTTC. The variable domain in full, completed from reference TRBV14 and TRBJ2-7, reads EAGVTQFPSHSVIEKGQTVTLRCDPISGHDNLYWYRRVMGKEIKFLLHFVKESKQDESGMPNNRFLAERTGGTYSTLKVQPAELEDSGVYFCASSLCRLAEYYEQYFGPGTRLTVT.

The genes are TRBV11-2 and TRBJ2-1, with TRBD1 matching 9 bases. Germline trimming cut 5 bases from V and 3 bases from J; bases unmatched to any gene: 8. This CDR3 has 16 residues. Germline V lookup: CDR1 SGHAT, CDR2 FQNNGV. Here the CDR3 reads CASSQTGTGSYNEQFF. For the CDR3, the DNA is TGTGCCAGCAGCCAAACCGGGACAGGGAGCTACAATGAGCAGTTCTTC. Variable domain in full (rest from reference TRBV11-2 and TRBJ2-1): EAGVAQSPRYKIIEKRQSVAFWCNPISGHATLYWYQQILGQGPKLLIQFQNNGVVDDSQLPKDRFSAERLKGVDSTLKIQPAKLEDSAVYLCASSQTGTGSYNEQFFGPGTRLTVL.

This chain links TRBV10-3 with TRBJ2-1; the D gene is possibly TRBD1 (7 bases). CDR3 length: 14 residues. Germline loops: CDR1 ENHRY, CDR2 SYGVKD. Trimming left V 8 bases short and J 7 bases short, with 18 bases between. This chain's CDR3 is CAISGGTEGNEQFF. In DNA form, the CDR3 reads TGTGCCATCTCAGGGGGGACAGAGGGGAATGAGCAGTTCTTC.

This chain connects TRBV18 to TRBJ1-1, with TRBD1 as a possible D gene (5 bases). The CDR3 is made up of 14 amino acids. Per the germline V gene, CDR1 is KGHSH and CDR2 is LQKENI. V shed 0 bases and J shed 7 bases, with 12 bases lying between them. The CDR3 region has the DNA TGTGCCAGCTCACCACCGGGGCACCGAGGTGAAGCTTTCTTT. It yields the protein CASSPPGHRGEAFF. The variable domain in full, with the rest retrieved from reference TRBV18 and TRBJ1-1, is NAGVMQNPRHLVRRRGQEARLRCSPMKGHSHVYWYRQLPEEGLKFMVYLQKENIIDESGMPKERFSAEFPKEGPSILRIQQVVRGDSAAYFCASSPPGHRGEAFFGQGTRLTVV.

V and J are TRBV3-1 (or the pseudogene TRBV3-2) and TRBJ2-2; D not certain. V shed 0 bases and J shed 0 bases, with 8 bases lying between them. The CDR3 is 16 amino acids. CDR1 and CDR2 (germline): LGHDT, YNNKEL (reference sequence). The CDR3 here is CASSQDRFPNTGELFF. In DNA, the CDR3 is TGTGCCAGCAGCCAAGATCGGTTCCCGAACACCGGGGAGCTGTTTTTT.

The V call is TRBV19, the J call TRBJ2-5, with D possibly being TRBD2 (6 bases). Looked up from germline, CDR1 is LNHDA and CDR2 is SQIVND (reference sequence). V gave up 0 bases and J gave up 2 bases, with 16 bases separating them. The CDR3 consists of 17 residues. CDR3 DNA: TGTGCCAGTAGTATAGAATGGAGGGCTTGGGGGCAAGAGACCCAGTACTTC. This encodes CASSIEWRAWGQETQYF.

This clone occurred once. The V gene is TRBV11-3, the J gene TRBJ2-1; the D gene is possibly TRBD1 (6 bases). V dropped 0 bases and J dropped 6 bases, with 12 bases sitting between them. The CDR3 covers 15 residues. CDR1 and CDR2 (germline): SGHNT, YENEEA. This CDR3 is CASSLDGRDTNEQFF. The CDR3 DNA reads TGTGCCAGCAGCTTAGATGGACGGGACACCAATGAGCAGTTCTTC.

A single count supports this clone. This rearrangement joins TRBV2 to TRBJ1-6; 9 bases match TRBD1. V was clipped by 6 bases and J by 7 bases; unmatched bases: 7. Germline V gene data show CDR1 as SNHLY and CDR2 as FYNNEI. This CDR3 comprises 15 residues. CDR3 sequence reads: CASSPTGGRNSPLHF. The CDR3 DNA follows: TGTGCCAGCAGCCCAACAGGGGGCAGAAATTCACCCCTCCACTTT.